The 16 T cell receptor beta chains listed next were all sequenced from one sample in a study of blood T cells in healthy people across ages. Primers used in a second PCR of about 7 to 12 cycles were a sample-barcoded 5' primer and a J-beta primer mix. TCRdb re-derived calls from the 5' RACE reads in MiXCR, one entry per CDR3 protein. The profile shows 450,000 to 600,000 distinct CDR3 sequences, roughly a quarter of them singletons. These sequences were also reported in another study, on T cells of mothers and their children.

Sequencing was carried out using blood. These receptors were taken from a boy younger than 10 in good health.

The CDR3 region has the DNA TGCAGTGCCAATTACCTTGAGTACGAGCAGTACTTC. It yields the protein CSANYLEYEQYF. The chain couples TRBV20-1 to TRBJ2-7; no clear D gene. CDR3 length: 12 amino acids. Trimming took off 6 bases at V and 4 bases at J, with 13 bases between the two ends. The germline V gene has CDR1 DFQATT and CDR2 SNEGSKA (reference sequence).

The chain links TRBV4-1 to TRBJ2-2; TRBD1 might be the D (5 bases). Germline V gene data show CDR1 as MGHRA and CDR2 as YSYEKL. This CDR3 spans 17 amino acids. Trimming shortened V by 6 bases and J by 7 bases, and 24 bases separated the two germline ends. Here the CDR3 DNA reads TGCGCCAGCAGACCCAGTGGGGCTAGTCGATGGATCGGGGAGCTGTTTTTT. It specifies CASRPSGASRWIGELFF.

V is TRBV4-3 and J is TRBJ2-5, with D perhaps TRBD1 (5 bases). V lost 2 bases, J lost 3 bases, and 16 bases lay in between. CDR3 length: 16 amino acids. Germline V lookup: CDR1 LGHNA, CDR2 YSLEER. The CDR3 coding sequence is TGCGCCAGCAGCCAATGGGCAGGGCCACTTGAAGAGACCCAGTACTTC. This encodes CASSQWAGPLEETQYF.

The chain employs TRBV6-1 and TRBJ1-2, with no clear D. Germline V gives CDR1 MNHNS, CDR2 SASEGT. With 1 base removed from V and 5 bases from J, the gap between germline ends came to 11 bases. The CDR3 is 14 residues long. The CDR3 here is CASSEGIGPYGYTF. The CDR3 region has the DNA TGTGCCAGCAGTGAAGGTATAGGGCCATATGGCTACACCTTC.

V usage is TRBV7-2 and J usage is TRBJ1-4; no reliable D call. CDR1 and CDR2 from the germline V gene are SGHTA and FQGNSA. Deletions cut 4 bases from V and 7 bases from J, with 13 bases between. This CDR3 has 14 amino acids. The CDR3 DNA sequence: TGTGCCAGCAGCTCCGGAGGCGTCGGTGAAAAACTGTTTTTT. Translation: CASSSGGVGEKLFF. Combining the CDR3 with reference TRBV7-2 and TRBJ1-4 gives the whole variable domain GAGVSQSPSNKVTEKGKDVELRCDPISGHTALYWYRQSLGQGLEFLIYFQGNSAPDKSGLPSDRFSAERTGGSVSTLTIQRTQQEDSAVYLCASSSGGVGEKLFFGSGTQLSVL.

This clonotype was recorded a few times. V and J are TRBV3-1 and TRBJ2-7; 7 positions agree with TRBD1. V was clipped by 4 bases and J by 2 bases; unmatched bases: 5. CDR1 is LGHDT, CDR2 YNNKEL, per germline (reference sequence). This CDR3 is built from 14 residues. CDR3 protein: CASSRQGQTYEQYF. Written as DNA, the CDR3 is TGTGCCAGCAGCCGCCAGGGACAGACCTACGAGCAGTACTTC.

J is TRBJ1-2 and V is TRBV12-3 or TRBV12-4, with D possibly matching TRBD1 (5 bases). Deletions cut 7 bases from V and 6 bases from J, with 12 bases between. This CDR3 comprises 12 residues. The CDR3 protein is CASMRGANGYTF. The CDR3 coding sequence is TGTGCCAGCATGCGTGGGGCGAATGGCTACACCTTC.

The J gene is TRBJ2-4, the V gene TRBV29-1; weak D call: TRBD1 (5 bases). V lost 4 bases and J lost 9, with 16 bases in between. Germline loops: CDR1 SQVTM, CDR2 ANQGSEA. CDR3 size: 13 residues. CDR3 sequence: CSVGIGQGGIQYF. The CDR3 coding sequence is TGCAGCGTTGGGATTGGGCAGGGCGGCATTCAGTACTTC.

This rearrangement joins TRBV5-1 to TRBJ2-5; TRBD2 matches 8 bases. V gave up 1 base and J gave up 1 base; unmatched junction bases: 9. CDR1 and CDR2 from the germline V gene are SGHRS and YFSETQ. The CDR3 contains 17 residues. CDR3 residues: CASSLIPAGAFQETQYF. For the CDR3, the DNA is TGCGCCAGCAGCTTGATTCCAGCGGGGGCCTTCCAAGAGACCCAGTACTTC.

CDR3 residues: CASSYSNDGSRSYTF. The CDR3 DNA reads as TGTGCCAGCAGTTACTCGAATGACGGATCAAGGAGCTACACCTTC. This sequence joins TRBV6-5 and TRBJ1-2; the D is unclear. V was trimmed by 0 bases and J by 9 bases, leaving 17 bases between them. This CDR3 region has 15 residues. Germline V gene data show CDR1 as MNHEY and CDR2 as SVGAGI.

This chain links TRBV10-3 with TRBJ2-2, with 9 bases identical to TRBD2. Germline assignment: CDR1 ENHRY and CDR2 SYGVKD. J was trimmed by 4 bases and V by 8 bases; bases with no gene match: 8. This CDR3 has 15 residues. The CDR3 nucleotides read TGTGCCATCCGCACGGGACTAGCTGCCACCGGGGAGCTGTTTTTT. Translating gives CAIRTGLAATGELFF.

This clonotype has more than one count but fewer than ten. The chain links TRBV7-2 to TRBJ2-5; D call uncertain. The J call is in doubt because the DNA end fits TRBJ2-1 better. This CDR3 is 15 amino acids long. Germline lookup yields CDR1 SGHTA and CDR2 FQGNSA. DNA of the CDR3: TGTGCCAGCAGCTTAGTGAGCTACGCCTACAATGAGCAGTTCTTC. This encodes CASSLVSYAYNEQFF.

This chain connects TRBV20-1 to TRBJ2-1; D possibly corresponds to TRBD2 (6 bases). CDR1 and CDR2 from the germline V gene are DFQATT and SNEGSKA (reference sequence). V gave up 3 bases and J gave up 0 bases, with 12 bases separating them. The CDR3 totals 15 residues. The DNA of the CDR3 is TGCAGTGCTAGCGGGGGTATTAGCTCCTACAATGAGCAGTTCTTC. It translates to CSASGGISSYNEQFF.

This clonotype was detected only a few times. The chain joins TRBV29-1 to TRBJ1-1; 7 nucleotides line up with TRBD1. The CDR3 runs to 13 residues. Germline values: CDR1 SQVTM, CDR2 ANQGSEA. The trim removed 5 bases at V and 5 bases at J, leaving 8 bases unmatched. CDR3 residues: CSVQGQLRTEAFF. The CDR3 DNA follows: TGCAGCGTTCAGGGACAGTTAAGGACTGAAGCTTTCTTT.

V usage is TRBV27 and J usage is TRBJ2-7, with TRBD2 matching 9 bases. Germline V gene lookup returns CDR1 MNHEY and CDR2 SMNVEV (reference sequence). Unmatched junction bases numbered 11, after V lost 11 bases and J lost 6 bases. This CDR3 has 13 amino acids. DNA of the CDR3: TGTGCCGTCGCCGGGACTAGCACGTCCGAGCAGTACTTC. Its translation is CAVAGTSTSEQYF.

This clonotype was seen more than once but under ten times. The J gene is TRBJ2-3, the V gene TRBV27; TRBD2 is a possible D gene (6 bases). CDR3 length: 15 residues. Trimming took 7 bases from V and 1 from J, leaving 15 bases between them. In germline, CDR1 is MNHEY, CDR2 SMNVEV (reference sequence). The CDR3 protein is CASTVTGGGTDTQYF. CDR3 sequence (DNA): TGTGCCAGCACTGTTACCGGGGGAGGCACAGATACGCAGTATTTT.